These 14 T cell receptor beta chains share one sample of origin, sequenced in a study of CD4 T cells in relation to SARS-CoV-2 and coronaviruses. Unexposed donor CD4+ T cells date from 2011-2018, before the COVID-19 pandemic. After about 10 days of culture, CD4+ T cells were isolated. What these receptors recognize is not known. TCRdb's copy holds only in-frame clones and misses some; the assay was immunoSEQ multiplex PCR. The top ten hold roughly 14% of the sample, which has 25,000 to 30,000 clones, 60% to 85% seen once. The sample taken for sequencing was CD4+ T cells from PBMCs, cultured in vitro. The receptors originated from a human donor in good health.

This rearrangement joins TRBV7-2 to TRBJ1-4, with D possibly TRBD1 on 6 matching bases. Germline V CDR1 and CDR2: SGHTA, FQGNSA. The CDR3 has 15 amino acids. Trimming pared 5 bases from V and 5 bases from J, leaving 15 bases between. CDR3 DNA: TGTGCCAGCAGCCCGAGCAGGGGCGGGAATGAAAAACTGTTTTTT. It yields the protein CASSPSRGGNEKLFF.

Here the CDR3 reads CASSLNPSNLGNTIYF. The CDR3 DNA reads as TGCGCCAGCAGCTTGAACCCTTCGAACCTTGGAAACACCATATATTTT. The chain carries TRBV5-1 and TRBJ1-3; D uncertain. The CDR3 is made up of 16 amino acids. Germline lookup yields CDR1 SGHRS and CDR2 YFSETQ. Trimming left V 1 base short and J 3 bases short, with 14 bases between.

This clone was detected only a few times. J is TRBJ2-2 and V is TRBV25-1; D possibly uses TRBD1 or TRBD2 (5 bases each). V gave up 3 bases and J gave up 6 bases, with 8 bases separating them. The CDR3 is 13 amino acids. CDR1 and CDR2 from the germline V gene are MGHDK and SYGVNS. The CDR3 DNA reads TGTGCCAGCAGTGAGATGGGGGCCGGGGAGCTGTTTTTT. Its protein product is CASSEMGAGELFF.

This chain connects TRBV6-6 to TRBJ2-2, with TRBD1 identical over 7 bases. The germline V gene encodes CDR1 MNHNY and CDR2 SVGAGI (reference sequence). The CDR3 runs 14 residues. V was clipped by 0 bases and J by 11 bases; unmatched bases: 6. CDR3 in amino acids: CASSYSAPGGELFF. Here the CDR3 DNA reads TGTGCCAGCAGTTACTCGGCCCCAGGGGGAGAGCTGTTTTTT.

The chain recombines TRBV2 with TRBJ2-7; 11 bases map to TRBD1. V gave up 6 bases and J gave up 4 bases; unmatched junction bases: 11. This CDR3 comprises 16 residues. Looked up from germline, CDR1 is SNHLY and CDR2 is FYNNEI. As DNA, the CDR3 is TGTGCCAGCAGCCCCTACATAGGGACAGGGGGTTACGAGCAGTACTTC. It translates to CASSPYIGTGGYEQYF.

CDR3 coding DNA: TGTGCCAGCATGACGGCGAGACGGACTGAAGCTTTCTTT. Translating it yields CASMTARRTEAFF. J is TRBJ1-1 and V is TRBV2; no clear D gene. V lost 7 bases to trimming and J lost 5 bases, with 14 bases between them. This CDR3 is built from 13 residues. Germline V gives CDR1 SNHLY, CDR2 FYNNEI. Supplemented by reference TRBV2 and TRBJ1-1, the full variable domain reads EPEVTQTPSHQVTQMGQEVILRCVPISNHLYFYWYRQILGQKVEFLVSFYNNEISEKSEIFDDQFSVERPDGSNFTLKIRSTKLEDSAMYFCASMTARRTEAFFGQGTRLTVV.

The V gene is TRBV6-5, the J gene TRBJ2-7; 8 bases align to TRBD1. Losses at the gene ends were 2 bases for V and 2 bases for J; bases not matched to a gene: 8. The CDR3 length is 16 residues. Germline CDR1 and CDR2: MNHEY and SVGAGI. Here the CDR3 reads CASSYAGQGPTYEQYF. The CDR3 DNA sequence: TGTGCCAGCAGTTACGCTGGACAGGGCCCCACCTACGAGCAGTACTTC.

This chain links TRBV7-3 with TRBJ2-7; D possibly uses TRBD1 or TRBD2 (5 bases each). The CDR3 contains 14 residues. V dropped 2 bases and J dropped 0 bases, with 8 bases sitting between them. Per germline, CDR1 SGHTA and CDR2 FQGTGA. CDR3 region: CASSLGGPSYEQYF. As DNA, the CDR3 is TGTGCCAGCAGCTTAGGGGGACCCTCCTACGAGCAGTACTTC.

The chain uses TRBV18 and TRBJ2-1, with D perhaps assigned TRBD1 or TRBD2 (5 bases each). The length of the CDR3 is 15 residues. The germline V gene encodes CDR1 KGHSH and CDR2 LQKENI. With 3 bases removed from V and 3 bases from J, the gap between germline ends came to 12 bases. The CDR3 here is CASSPKGTDYNEQFF. CDR3 bases: TGTGCCAGCTCACCTAAAGGGACGGACTACAATGAGCAGTTCTTC.

The gene calls are TRBV28 and TRBJ2-7; D may correspond to TRBD1 or TRBD2 (5 bases each). This CDR3 comprises 12 residues. Germline V gives CDR1 MDHEN, CDR2 SYDVKM. V lost 2 bases, J lost 10 bases, and 12 bases lay in between. The CDR3, as DNA: TGTGCCAGCAGTTTAAGTGGGGACCGTCAGTACTTC. It codes for CASSLSGDRQYF.

This clone was detected only a few times. J is TRBJ1-5 and V is TRBV10-3; 7 bases line up with TRBD1. Unmatched junction bases numbered 7, after V lost 1 base and J lost 4 bases. CDR1 and CDR2 from the germline V gene are ENHRY and SYGVKD. CDR3 length equals 16 residues. CDR3 region: CAISEFWGRGNQPQHF. CDR3 DNA sequence: TGTGCCATCAGTGAGTTTTGGGGCAGGGGGAATCAGCCCCAGCATTTT.

In its sample, this clone was seen a few times. V and J are TRBV25-1 and TRBJ2-5; TRBD2 is a possible D gene (5 bases). V lost 4 bases, J lost 2 bases, and 14 bases lay in between. Germline CDR1 and CDR2: MGHDK and SYGVNS. This CDR3 is built from 15 residues. The CDR3 region has the DNA TGTGCCAGCAGTGCCGTTGGACGGGGACAAGAGACCCAGTACTTC. As protein: CASSAVGRGQETQYF.

This sequence joins TRBV5-1 and TRBJ2-2, with D perhaps TRBD1 (5 bases). This CDR3 region has 15 residues. With 0 bases removed from V and 1 base from J, the gap between germline ends came to 7 bases. The germline V gene has CDR1 SGHRS and CDR2 YFSETQ. The DNA for the CDR3 is TGCGCCAGCAGCTTGGCCGGACAGAACACCGGGGAGCTGTTTTTT. It is translated as CASSLAGQNTGELFF.

The chain recombines TRBV3-1 (or the pseudogene TRBV3-2) with TRBJ1-2; D gene uncertain. CDR1 and CDR2 from the germline V gene are LGHDT and YNNKEL (reference sequence). The CDR3 runs to 12 residues. Trimming shortened V by 5 bases and J by 4 bases, and 8 bases separated the two germline ends. The CDR3 sequence is CASSDPPYGYTF. CDR3 DNA: TGTGCCAGCAGCGATCCGCCCTATGGCTACACCTTC.